A selection of T cell receptor beta chains follows, all from one sample in a study of T-cell memory formation after mild COVID-19. MiXCR was run by TCRdb on the 5' RACE reads, yielding one entry per CDR3 protein. The table includes around 310,000 distinct CDR3 sequences, approximately 15% detected once. Sequencing used PBMCs or a T cell subset sorted from them (not recorded which). The origin of the receptors is a man aged 18 to 29 who had mild COVID-19 (a few samples of this study predate the infection). Cell type and time point are not known. Both conserved end residues are part of each CDR3. D genes are given only for firm matches. Clone size is shown for a subset of rows, as once, few, many or a class of expanded clone.

J gene	V gene	clone size	D gene	CDR3 DNA	CDR3 protein
TRBJ1-2	TRBV10-3	NA	TRBD1	TGTGCCATCAGTGCGGTGACAGGGGTCTATGGCTACACCTTC	CAISAVTGVYGYTF
TRBJ1-1	TRBV7-9	NA	NA	TGTGCCAGCAGCTTACAACAGTCGAACACTGAAGCTTTCTTT	CASSLQQSNTEAFF
TRBJ2-3	TRBV12-3/TRBV12-4	few	NA	TGTGCCAGCAGTTTTAACCCTACAGATACGCAGTATTTT	CASSFNPTDTQYF
TRBJ2-5	TRBV30	NA	TRBD2	TGTGCCTGGAGTGAAGGACTAGCCGACGAGACCCAGTACTTC	CAWSEGLADETQYF
TRBJ2-1	TRBV7-2	NA	TRBD2	TGTGCCAGCAGCGGGCCGGGACTAGCGGTGTACGGAGAGCAGTTCTTC	CASSGPGLAVYGEQFF
TRBJ2-3	TRBV11-2	NA	NA	TGTGCCAGCAGCCCTCCTGAGAGGGGGGCCGGCACAGATACGCAGTATTTT	CASSPPERGAGTDTQYF
TRBJ2-7	TRBV7-2	NA	NA	TGTGCCAGCAGCTTATCCCGGGTTGAGCAGTACTTC	CASSLSRVEQYF
TRBJ1-2	TRBV28	NA	TRBD1	TGTGCCAGCACCCTGGGGACAGGGGTAGGCTACACCTTC	CASTLGTGVGYTF
TRBJ2-1	TRBV7-2	many	NA	TGTGCCAGCAGCTTAGGGGAGGATGAGCAGTTCTTC	CASSLGEDEQFF
TRBJ2-2	TRBV4-1	few	NA	TGCGCCAGCAGCCATTCATTGGCAGTCACCGGGGAGCTGTTTTTT	CASSHSLAVTGELFF
TRBJ2-7	TRBV20-1	NA	NA	TGCAGTGCGGTCGAAGGGAATGGCTACGAGCAGTACTTC	CSAVEGNGYEQYF
TRBJ1-1	TRBV7-2	NA	NA	TGTGCCAGCAGCCCGACTCAGGGTTCTGGTGAAGCTTTCTTT	CASSPTQGSGEAFF
TRBJ2-1	TRBV7-3	few	TRBD2	TGTGCCAGCAGCCCCTACCGGACTAGCGGGGGAGAGCAGTTCTTC	CASSPYRTSGGEQFF
TRBJ1-4	TRBV7-9	NA	TRBD1	TGTGCCAGCAGCCCCCTGACAGGGCTTAATGAAAAACTGTTTTTT	CASSPLTGLNEKLFF
TRBJ2-1	TRBV24-1	NA	TRBD2	TGTGCCACCGCAAGCGGGGGGAGCGATGAGCAGTTCTTC	CATASGGSDEQFF
TRBJ2-5	TRBV5-1	many	NA	TGCGCCAGCAGCTTGGGGAATGGAGAAGAGACCCAGTACTTC	CASSLGNGEETQYF
TRBJ2-1	TRBV7-3	NA	TRBD2	TGTGCCAGCAGCGTTGGGAGGGACAATGAGCAGTTCTTC	CASSVGRDNEQFF
TRBJ1-1	TRBV5-1	many	NA	TGCGCCAGCAGCTTGGAACCCAGCGGGACGGAAGTTGAAGCTTTCTTT	CASSLEPSGTEVEAFF
TRBJ1-2	TRBV7-2	NA	NA	TGTGCCAGCAGCGACCTAATAGCCTCCTATGGCTACACCTTC	CASSDLIASYGYTF
TRBJ1-6	TRBV11-2	NA	NA	TGTGCCAGCAGCTTATTGTTGTCCGATTCACCCCTCCACTTT	CASSLLLSDSPLHF
TRBJ2-5	TRBV7-6	many	NA	TGTGCCAGTTTCCAAGGGGAAGAGACCCAGTACTTC	CASFQGEETQYF
TRBJ1-2	TRBV20-1	NA	NA	TGCAGTGCTAGAGATCCGGGGAAGCTTCTCGGCTACACCTTC	CSARDPGKLLGYTF
TRBJ2-2	TRBV12-3/TRBV12-4	NA	NA	TGTGCCAGCAGTTTACTTTTGGGACACGTGAACACCGGGGAGCTGTTTTTT	CASSLLLGHVNTGELFF
TRBJ2-5	TRBV18	many	NA	TGTGCCAGCTCACGGAGCCTACAAGAGACCCAGTACTTC	CASSRSLQETQYF
TRBJ1-1	TRBV28	NA	TRBD1	TGTGCCAGCAGTTCCCCTTCGGACAGGGGTAAACCTGAAGCTTTCTTT	CASSSPSDRGKPEAFF
TRBJ1-5	TRBV20-1	few	NA	TGCAGTGCTAGTGCAGGGGCCCACAATCAGCCCCAGCATTTT	CSASAGAHNQPQHF
TRBJ1-1	TRBV4-1	few	NA	TGCGCCAGCAGCCAAGATTTTGGGTGGCGGACTGAAGCTTTCTTT	CASSQDFGWRTEAFF
TRBJ2-5	TRBV7-2	few	TRBD1	TGTGCCAGCAGCGCAGGGGGCCCGTACCAAGAGACCCAGTACTTC	CASSAGGPYQETQYF
TRBJ1-2	TRBV4-3	NA	NA	TGCGCCAGCAGCCAAGACGGGGGCTATGGCTACACCTTC	CASSQDGGYGYTF
TRBJ1-2	TRBV12-5	NA	NA	TGTGCTAGTGCTCTCGACCGACGTTATGGCTACACCTTC	CASALDRRYGYTF
TRBJ1-2	TRBV28	NA	TRBD1	TGTGCCAGCAGTCCACGTGGGGCCAGGGGGAACTATGGCTACACCTTC	CASSPRGARGNYGYTF
TRBJ2-1	TRBV7-3	few	TRBD2	TGTGCCAGCAGCGCCAGCGGGGGGCTACTCAATGAGCAGTTCTTC	CASSASGGLLNEQFF
TRBJ2-1	TRBV9	NA	NA	TGTGCCAGCAGCGGCGGGAAGAACAATGAGCAGTTCTTC	CASSGGKNNEQFF
TRBJ1-2	TRBV27	few	NA	TGTGCCAGCAGTTTTTCGGGGGGACCCTATGGCTACACCTTC	CASSFSGGPYGYTF
TRBJ1-5	TRBV5-1	few	NA	TGCGCCAGCAGCCCGGACGGGGCACAGCCCCAGCATTTT	CASSPDGAQPQHF
TRBJ2-5	TRBV21-1	few	NA	TGTGCCAGCAGCAAAGTTGTGGGGACAGGACTCTACCAAGAGACCCAGTACTTC	CASSKVVGTGLYQETQYF
TRBJ2-1	TRBV24-1	NA	TRBD1	TGTGCCACCCGCATGACAGGGTTTGATGAGCAGTTCTTC	CATRMTGFDEQFF
TRBJ2-5	TRBV5-5	many	NA	TGTGCCAGCAGCTTGGCGGACGGCGGGGAGACCCAGTACTTC	CASSLADGGETQYF
TRBJ2-5	TRBV6-1	NA	TRBD1	TGTGCCAGCAGTGTACAGGGGGCAATGAAGACCCAGTACTTC	CASSVQGAMKTQYF
TRBJ1-5	TRBV7-8	few	TRBD1	TGTGCCAGCGGGACAGGCGTAACTCGTCAGCCCCAGCATTTT	CASGTGVTRQPQHF
TRBJ1-2	TRBV7-9	NA	NA	TGTGCCAGCAGCCGGGACGGCCTCGGGGGCTACACCTTC	CASSRDGLGGYTF
TRBJ2-1	TRBV4-3	few	TRBD1	TGCGCCAGCAGCCAAAGGGGACAGGGTCAGTTCTTC	CASSQRGQGQFF
TRBJ1-4	TRBV18	few	NA	TGTGCCAGCTCACCACGAAGGGGTGATGGTGAAAAACTGTTTTTT	CASSPRRGDGEKLFF
TRBJ2-6	TRBV7-2	NA	NA	TGTGCCAGCAGCTTAGCGCACCCCCGCTCTGGGGCCAACGTCCTGACTTTC	CASSLAHPRSGANVLTF
TRBJ2-7	TRBV5-1	many	NA	TGCGCCAGCAGCTTGGCCCACGAGCAGTACTTC	CASSLAHEQYF
TRBJ2-2	TRBV6-2/TRBV6-3	NA	NA	TGTGCCAGCAGTTTCCGGGGGACGAACACCGGGGAGCTGTTTTTT	CASSFRGTNTGELFF
TRBJ1-2	TRBV6-5	NA	NA	TGTGCCAGCAGTTACAATAACTATGGCTACACCTTC	CASSYNNYGYTF
TRBJ1-1	TRBV6-1	NA	NA	TGTGCCAGCAGTGAATCGGGTTTGAACACTGAAGCTTTCTTT	CASSESGLNTEAFF
TRBJ1-3	TRBV5-1	NA	NA	TGCGCCAGCAGCTTGGAAGGGGTCGGATCGAACACCATATATTTT	CASSLEGVGSNTIYF
TRBJ2-5	TRBV6-1	NA	NA	TGTGCCAGCATCCCGCCGGGTTTACAAGAGACCCAGTACTTC	CASIPPGLQETQYF
TRBJ2-5	TRBV6-2/TRBV6-3	NA	TRBD2	TGTGCCAGCAGACCACTAGCGGGGGGGTCCGTGGAGACCCAGTACTTC	CASRPLAGGSVETQYF